This T cell receptor (beta chain) was captured in a study of beta chain features in type 1 diabetes. The single heparinised draw taken from each donor contained about 110 mL of blood on average. Each sorted population was over 95% pure. Germline trimming cut 7 bases from V and 5 bases from J; bases unmatched to any gene: 14. This CDR3 is 16 amino acids long. Germline V gene data show CDR1 as LGHNT and CDR2 as FRNRAP. Study findings and constraints: Shorter TCRB CDR3s, moderately but significantly so, were found in Type 1 diabetes patients in all four CD4+ subsets.

Expressed TCRB transcripts got sequenced, as all isolated RNA was reverse transcribed. Method: immunoSEQ multiplex PCR; TCRdb's copy keeps in-frame clones and lacks some. The table includes more than 250,000 clones, around 21% detected once. With regard to this clone: No antigen is known for it.

Sequenced sample: naive CD4+ T cells from blood. The source is a woman aged 35 to 49 with type 1 diabetes. The chain couples TRBV12-5 to TRBJ2-1; 7 positions agree with TRBD1. CDR3 sequence (DNA): TGTGCTAGTGCCCCTTATACGACAGGGATACACAATGAGCAGTTCTTC. Its protein is CASAPYTTGIHNEQFF. Filled out from reference TRBV12-5 and TRBJ2-1, the complete variable domain reads DARVTQTPRHKVTEMGQEVTMRCQPILGHNTVFWYRQTMMQGLELLAYFRNRAPLDDSGMPKDRFSAEMPDATLATLKIQPSEPRDSAVYFCASAPYTTGIHNEQFFGPGTRLTVL.